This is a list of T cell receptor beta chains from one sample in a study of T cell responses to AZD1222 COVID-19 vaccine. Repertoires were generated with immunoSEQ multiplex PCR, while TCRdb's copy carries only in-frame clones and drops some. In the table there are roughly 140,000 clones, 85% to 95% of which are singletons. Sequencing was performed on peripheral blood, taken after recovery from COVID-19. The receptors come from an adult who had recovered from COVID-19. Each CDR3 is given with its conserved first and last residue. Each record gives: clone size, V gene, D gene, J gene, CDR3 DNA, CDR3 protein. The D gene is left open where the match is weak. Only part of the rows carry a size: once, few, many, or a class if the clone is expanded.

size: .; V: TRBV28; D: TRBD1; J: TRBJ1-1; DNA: TGTGCCAGTAGGGGACAGCCGAACACTGAAGCTTTCTTT; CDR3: CASRGQPNTEAFF
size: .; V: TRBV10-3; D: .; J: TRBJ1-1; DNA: TGTGCCATCAGTGCACCAGGGCGGGACACTGAAGCTTTCTTT; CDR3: CAISAPGRDTEAFF
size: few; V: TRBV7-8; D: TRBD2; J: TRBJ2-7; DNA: TGTGCCAGCAGCCGCACCCCCCAGGGACTATCCCTAGTGTCTTCCTACGAGCAGTACTTC; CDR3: CASSRTPQGLSLVSSYEQYF
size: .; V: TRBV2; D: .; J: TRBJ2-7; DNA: TGTGCCAGCAGTCTCTACGAGCAGTACTTC; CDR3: CASSLYEQYF
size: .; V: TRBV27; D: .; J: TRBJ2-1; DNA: TGTGCCAGCAGTTTTTTCCGGTGGGGGGACTACAATGAGCAGTTCTTC; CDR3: CASSFFRWGDYNEQFF
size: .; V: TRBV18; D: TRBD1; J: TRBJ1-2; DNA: TGTGCCAGCTCACCCTTGACAGGGAGCTATGGCTACACCTTC; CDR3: CASSPLTGSYGYTF
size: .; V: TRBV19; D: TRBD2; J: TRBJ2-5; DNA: TGTGCCAGTAGGCCTAGCGGCCTCGAGACCCAGTACTTC; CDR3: CASRPSGLETQYF
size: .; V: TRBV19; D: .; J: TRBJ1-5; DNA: TGTGCCAGTAGTATTCTACGAGGGGATGGTCAGCCCCAGCATTTT; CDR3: CASSILRGDGQPQHF
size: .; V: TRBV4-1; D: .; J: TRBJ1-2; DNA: TGCGCCAGTTCCCACCTCCTATGGGATGGCTACACCTTC; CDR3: CASSHLLWDGYTF
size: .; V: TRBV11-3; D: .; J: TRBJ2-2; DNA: TGTGCCAGCAGCTTTGCAGGGGAAAGCACCGGGGAGCTGTTTTTT; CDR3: CASSFAGESTGELFF
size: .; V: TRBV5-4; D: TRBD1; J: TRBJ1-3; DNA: TGTGCCAGCAGCGTGACAGGGGGCTTTTATGGAAACACCATATATTTT; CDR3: CASSVTGGFYGNTIYF
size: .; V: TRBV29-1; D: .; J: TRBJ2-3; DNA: TGCAGCGTTGAAAGCTCGAGCACAGATACGCAGTATTTT; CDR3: CSVESSSTDTQYF
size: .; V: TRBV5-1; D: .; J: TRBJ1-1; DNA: TGCGCCAGCAGCTATACTTTGAACACTGAAGCTTTCTTT; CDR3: CASSYTLNTEAFF
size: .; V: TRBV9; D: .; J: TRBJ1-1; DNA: TGTGCCAGCAGCCCCCGGCAAGGGAACACTGAAGCTTTCTTT; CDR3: CASSPRQGNTEAFF
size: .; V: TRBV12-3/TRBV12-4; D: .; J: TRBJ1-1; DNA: TGTGCCAGCAGTTTCAGACAAGCTTTCTTT; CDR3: CASSFRQAFF
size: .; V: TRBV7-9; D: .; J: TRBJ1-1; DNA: TGTGCCAGCGGGAGGAACACTGAAGCTTTCTTT; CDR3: CASGRNTEAFF
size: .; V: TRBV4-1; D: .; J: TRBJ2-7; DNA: TGCGCCAGCAGCCAAACGGCCGACCGTTACGAGCAGTACTTC; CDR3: CASSQTADRYEQYF
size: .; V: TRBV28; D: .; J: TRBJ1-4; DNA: TGTGCCAGATTTAATTTTGTGGGGGAAAAACTGTTTTTT; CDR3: CARFNFVGEKLFF
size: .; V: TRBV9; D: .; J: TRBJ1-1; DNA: TGTGCCAGCAGCGGACCGAGGGTCGGGGCTGAAGCTTTCTTT; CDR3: CASSGPRVGAEAFF
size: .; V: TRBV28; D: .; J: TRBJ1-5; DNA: TGTGCCAGCAGTACGTCAACCTCAGGGGTGCCCAATCAGCCCCAGCATTTT; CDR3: CASSTSTSGVPNQPQHF
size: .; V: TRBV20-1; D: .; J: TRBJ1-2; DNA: TGCAGTGCTAGGTGGAGCTATGGCTACACCTTC; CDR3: CSARWSYGYTF
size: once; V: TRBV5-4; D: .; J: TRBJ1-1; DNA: TGTGCCAGCAGCTTGAAGGGGAAGGGCACTGAAGCTTTCTTT; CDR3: CASSLKGKGTEAFF
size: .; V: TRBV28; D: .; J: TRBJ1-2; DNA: TGTGCCAGCATTCCCGGGACACCCTTTTATGGCTACACCTTC; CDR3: CASIPGTPFYGYTF
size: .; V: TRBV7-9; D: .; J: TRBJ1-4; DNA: TGTGCCAGCAGCCAGGCAGCCCGGGCTTTGGAAAAACTGTTTTTT; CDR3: CASSQAARALEKLFF